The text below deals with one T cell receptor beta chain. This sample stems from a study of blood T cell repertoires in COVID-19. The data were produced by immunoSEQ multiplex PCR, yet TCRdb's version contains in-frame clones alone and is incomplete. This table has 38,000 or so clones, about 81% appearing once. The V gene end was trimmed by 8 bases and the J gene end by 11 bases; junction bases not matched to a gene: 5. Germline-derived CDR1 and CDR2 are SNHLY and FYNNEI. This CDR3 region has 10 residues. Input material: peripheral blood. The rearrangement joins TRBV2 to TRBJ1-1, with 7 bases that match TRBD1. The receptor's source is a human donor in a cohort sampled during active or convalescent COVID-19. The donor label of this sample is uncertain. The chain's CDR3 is CASRQGVAFF. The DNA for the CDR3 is TGTGCCAGCCGACAGGGTGTGGCTTTCTTT. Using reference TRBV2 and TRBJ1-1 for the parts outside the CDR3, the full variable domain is EPEVTQTPSHQVTQMGQEVILRCVPISNHLYFYWYRQILGQKVEFLVSFYNNEISEKSEIFDDQFSVERPDGSNFTLKIRSTKLEDSAMYFCASRQGVAFFGQGTRLTVV.